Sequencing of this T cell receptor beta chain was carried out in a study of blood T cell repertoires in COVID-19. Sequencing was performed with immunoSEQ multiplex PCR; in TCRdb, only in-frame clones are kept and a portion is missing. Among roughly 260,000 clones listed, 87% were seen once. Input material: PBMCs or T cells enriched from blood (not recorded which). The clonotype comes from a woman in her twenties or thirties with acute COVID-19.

The CDR3 DNA sequence: TGTGCCAGCAGCCGGGACTGGAACCAAGAGACCCAGTACTTC. This encodes CASSRDWNQETQYF. V and J are TRBV3-1 (or the pseudogene TRBV3-2) and TRBJ2-5; tentative D call: TRBD2 (6 bases). The germline V gene encodes CDR1 LGHDT and CDR2 YNNKEL (reference sequence). This CDR3 has 14 amino acids. Between the trimmed V and J ends, which lost 4 bases and 0 bases, there was a span of 9 bases.